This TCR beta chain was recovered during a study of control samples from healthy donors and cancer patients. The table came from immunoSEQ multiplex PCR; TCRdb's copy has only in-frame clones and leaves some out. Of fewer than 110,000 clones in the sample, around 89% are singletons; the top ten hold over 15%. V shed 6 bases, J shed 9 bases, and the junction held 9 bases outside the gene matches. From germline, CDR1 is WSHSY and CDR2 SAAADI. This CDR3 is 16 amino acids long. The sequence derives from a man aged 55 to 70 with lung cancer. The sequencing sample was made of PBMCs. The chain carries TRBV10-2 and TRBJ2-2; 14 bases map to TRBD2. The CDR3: CASRNGTSGGHRELFF. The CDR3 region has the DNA TGCGCCAGCAGAAACGGGACTAGCGGGGGCCACCGGGAGCTGTTTTTT.